This entry describes one TCR beta chain. Per the authors' pipeline: Reference gene primer amplification gave estimated nucleated cell counts. The protocol was immunoSEQ multiplex PCR, while the TCRdb copy is restricted to in-frame clones and leaves out a portion. That table supplies the V and J calls and clone size; D and trimming were determined from the DNA. The sample carries about 94,000 clones, about 80% recorded once. The data were obtained in a study of blood T cell repertoires in COVID-19. CDR1 and CDR2 (germline): MNHNS, SASEGT. CDR3 length equals 16 residues. J was trimmed by 7 bases and V by 2 bases; bases with no gene match: 9.

Sequenced sample: peripheral blood. This receptor was identified in a man aged 55 to 70 with acute or convalescent COVID-19. The V call is TRBV6-1, the J call TRBJ2-5; TRBD2 matches at 11 bases. CDR3 DNA sequence: TGTGCCAGCAGTGAAACCCTAGCGGGGGGCCCAGGGACCCAGTACTTC. Translating it yields CASSETLAGGPGTQYF.